The 20 T cell receptor beta chains reported below all come from one sample, sequenced in a study of blood T cell repertoires in COVID-19. Profiled with immunoSEQ multiplex PCR; TCRdb holds only in-frame clones, not every one. Here the sample spans around 100,000 clones, 80% to 95% being singletons. Sequenced: peripheral blood. The origin of the receptors is a man between 65 and 85 years old with acute or convalescent COVID-19.

This sequence joins TRBV5-1 and TRBJ2-5, with TRBD1 matching 10 bases. The CDR3 runs to 16 residues. Losses at the gene ends were 6 bases for V and 3 bases for J; bases not matched to a gene: 11. Germline V lookup: CDR1 SGHRS, CDR2 YFSETQ. The CDR3 DNA reads TGCGCCAGCATTCCAAACGCCGGGACAGGGGAAGAGACCCAGTACTTC. It is translated as CASIPNAGTGEETQYF.

The CDR3 DNA reads as TGCGCCAGCAGCGCATCAGGGGTCACGGACGAGCAGTACTTC. Its translation is CASSASGVTDEQYF. This chain uses TRBV5-1 with TRBJ2-7, with a possible D match to TRBD1 (6 bases). With 4 bases removed from V and 5 bases from J, the gap between germline ends came to 16 bases. This CDR3 region has 14 residues. Germline V gives CDR1 SGHRS, CDR2 YFSETQ.

This chain connects TRBV6-5 to TRBJ1-4, with D perhaps matching TRBD1 (5 bases). The CDR3 totals 14 residues. Germline CDR1 is MNHEY and CDR2 is SVGAGI. V was trimmed by 8 bases and J by 5 bases, leaving 15 bases between them. CDR3 protein: CASRPGGSNEKLFF. DNA for the CDR3: TGTGCCAGCCGTCCTGGGGGGTCCAATGAAAAACTGTTTTTT.

The table lists this clone with a count of one. The chain is built from TRBV6-5 and TRBJ1-5, with no clear D. Trimming took off 2 bases at V and 7 bases at J, with 9 bases between the two ends. The CDR3 has 13 amino acids. CDR1 and CDR2 (germline): MNHEY, SVGAGI. CDR3 protein: CASSYAGGQPQHF. The CDR3, as DNA: TGTGCCAGCAGTTACGCGGGAGGGCAGCCCCAGCATTTT.

This chain connects TRBV5-4 to TRBJ2-1; TRBD2 is a possible D gene (5 bases). The germline gives CDR1 SGHNT, CDR2 YYREEE (reference sequence). Trimming stripped 5 bases from V and 0 bases from J, with 6 bases between. This CDR3 is built from 13 residues. The CDR3 bases are TGTGCCAGCAGGGAGGACTCCTACAATGAGCAGTTCTTC. It codes for CASREDSYNEQFF.

J is TRBJ1-2 and V is TRBV28; D remains ambiguous. This CDR3 has 14 residues. Germline loops: CDR1 MDHEN, CDR2 SYDVKM. Trimming took off 8 bases at V and 8 bases at J, with 21 bases between the two ends. The CDR3 region is CASGQPGGPSGYTF. CDR3 sequence (DNA): TGTGCCAGCGGTCAACCTGGCGGGCCGAGCGGCTACACCTTC.

Here the CDR3 reads CASSDSGVDQPQHF. Written as DNA, the CDR3 is TGTGCCAGCAGTGACTCGGGTGTGGATCAGCCCCAGCATTTT. This chain connects TRBV28 to TRBJ1-5; no firm D call. V lost 5 bases, J lost 5 bases, and 13 bases lay in between. The CDR3 spans 14 residues. Per the germline V gene, CDR1 is MDHEN and CDR2 is SYDVKM.

This clone was observed a handful of times. This chain uses TRBV13 with TRBJ2-2; TRBD1 matches 7 bases. This CDR3 region has 14 residues. Germline V gives CDR1 PRHDT, CDR2 FYEKMQ (reference sequence). The junction had 6 bases not matched to a gene; V was cut back by 3 bases and J by 8 bases. In nucleotides, the CDR3 is TGTGCCAGCAGCTTGGATTACAGGGGTGGGGAGCTGTTTTTT. It encodes CASSLDYRGGELFF.

This chain links TRBV11-2 with TRBJ1-3; D is undetermined. Germline CDR1 SGHAT, CDR2 FQNNGV. Trimming removed 2 bases at V and 0 bases at J, with 8 bases between. This CDR3 spans 15 amino acids. The CDR3 sequence: CASSLSQISGNTIYF. In nucleotides, the CDR3 is TGTGCCAGCAGCTTATCACAGATCTCTGGAAACACCATATATTTT.

This clone has more than one count but fewer than ten. The CDR3 reads CASSLTGTGHGYTF. The CDR3 DNA reads TGTGCCAGCAGCTTAACCGGGACAGGGCATGGCTACACCTTC. This sequence joins TRBV5-4 and TRBJ1-2; 9 nucleotides align to TRBD1. After removal of 2 bases from V and 6 bases from J, the junction contained 5 bases not matched to a gene. This CDR3 spans 14 amino acids. In germline, CDR1 is SGHNT, CDR2 YYREEE (reference sequence).

This chain links TRBV5-1 with TRBJ1-2; 11 nucleotides align to TRBD1. V lost 3 bases and J lost 4; bases outside the gene matches: 8. The CDR3 has 16 residues. Germline CDR1 SGHRS, CDR2 YFSETQ. The CDR3 bases are TGCGCCAGCAGCTCGTGGGGGACAGGGGGAGTCTATGGCTACACCTTC. It is translated as CASSSWGTGGVYGYTF.

This clone was detected only once. This chain connects TRBV19 to TRBJ2-6, with D possibly being TRBD2 (6 bases). V gave up 4 bases and J gave up 4 bases, with 17 bases separating them. Per the germline V gene, CDR1 is LNHDA and CDR2 is SQIVND (reference sequence). This CDR3 comprises 17 residues. CDR3 DNA sequence: TGTGCCAGTAGTACCCCGCGGGGAGGTGGGGGGGCCAACGTCCTGACTTTC. It yields the protein CASSTPRGGGGANVLTF.

This clone was observed a handful of times. The chain joins TRBV20-1 to TRBJ2-7; TRBD2 aligns across 7 bases. The length of the CDR3 is 14 residues. After removal of 3 bases from V and 2 bases from J, the junction contained 7 bases not matched to a gene. Germline-derived CDR1 and CDR2 are DFQATT and SNEGSKA (reference sequence). In DNA, the CDR3 is TGCAGTGCTAGTCCGTCGGGGGGACCCTACGAGCAGTACTTC. Translating it yields CSASPSGGPYEQYF.

V and J are TRBV21-1 and TRBJ2-1; the table calls TRBD1, which could not be checked here. TRBV21-1 is an annotated pseudogene. This CDR3 is built from 13 residues. The CDR3 reads CASSIQGMNEQFF. CDR3 sequence (DNA): TGTGCCAGCAGCATACAGGGGATGAATGAGCAGTTCTTC.

This clone has a single count. This rearrangement joins TRBV28 to TRBJ2-4, with a possible D match to TRBD2 (5 bases). The CDR3 has 17 amino acids. V lost 7 bases, J lost 3 bases, and 22 bases lay in between. Germline CDR1 reads MDHEN; CDR2 reads SYDVKM. The CDR3 DNA sequence: TGTGCCAGCAAGCCCCAAGCGGTAAGCTTTGGCAAAAACATTCAGTACTTC. Translated, it gives CASKPQAVSFGKNIQYF.

This chain links TRBV3-1 (or the pseudogene TRBV3-2) with TRBJ2-1, with 10 bases fitting TRBD2. CDR3 size: 16 residues. The V gene's germline CDR1 is LGHDT and CDR2 YNNKEL (reference sequence). The V and J ends lost 1 base and 4 bases, in that order; junction bases with no gene match: 4. CDR3: CASSQGGLAPYNEQFF. The CDR3, as DNA: TGTGCCAGCAGCCAAGGGGGACTAGCGCCGTACAATGAGCAGTTCTTC.

Here the CDR3 DNA reads TGTGCCAGCTCACTCCAAGGGACAGGGGGTCTTCAGCCCCAGCATTTT. Translation: CASSLQGTGGLQPQHF. The genes are TRBV18 and TRBJ1-5; 11 bases are shared with TRBD1. CDR3 size: 16 residues. Germline CDR1 reads KGHSH; CDR2 reads LQKENI. J was trimmed by 6 bases and V by 4 bases; bases with no gene match: 8.

This chain uses TRBV7-2 with TRBJ2-1; tentative D call: TRBD2 (6 bases). V was cut by 5 bases and J by 0 bases, with 17 bases left in between. The germline CDR1 and CDR2 sequences are SGHTA and FQGNSA. This CDR3 has 17 residues. The CDR3 protein is CASSARGFSASYNEQFF. The CDR3 region has the DNA TGTGCCAGCAGCGCCCGGGGGTTTTCAGCCTCCTACAATGAGCAGTTCTTC.

This chain links TRBV11-2 with TRBJ1-1, with D unclear. Germline V gene sequence: CDR1 SGHAT, CDR2 FQNNGV. This CDR3 region has 13 residues. With 8 bases removed from V and 0 bases from J, the gap between germline ends came to 10 bases. CDR3 DNA: TGTGCCAGCGGATCCGGGATGAACACTGAAGCTTTCTTT. As protein: CASGSGMNTEAFF.

The chain employs TRBV28 and TRBJ1-5, with TRBD1 matching over 7 bases. V was pared by 5 bases and J by 5 bases, with 6 bases of the junction left unmatched. The germline CDR1 and CDR2 sequences are MDHEN and SYDVKM. This CDR3 contains 14 residues. In DNA, the CDR3 is TGTGCCAGCAGTCTGACAGGGTGGGATCAGCCCCAGCATTTT. Translating gives CASSLTGWDQPQHF. The whole variable domain, remainder taken from reference TRBV28 and TRBJ1-5, is DVKVTQSSRYLVKRTGEKVFLECVQDMDHENMFWYRQDPGLGLRLIYFSYDVKMKEKGDIPEGYSVSREKKERFSLILESASTNQTSMYLCASSLTGWDQPQHFGDGTRLSIL.